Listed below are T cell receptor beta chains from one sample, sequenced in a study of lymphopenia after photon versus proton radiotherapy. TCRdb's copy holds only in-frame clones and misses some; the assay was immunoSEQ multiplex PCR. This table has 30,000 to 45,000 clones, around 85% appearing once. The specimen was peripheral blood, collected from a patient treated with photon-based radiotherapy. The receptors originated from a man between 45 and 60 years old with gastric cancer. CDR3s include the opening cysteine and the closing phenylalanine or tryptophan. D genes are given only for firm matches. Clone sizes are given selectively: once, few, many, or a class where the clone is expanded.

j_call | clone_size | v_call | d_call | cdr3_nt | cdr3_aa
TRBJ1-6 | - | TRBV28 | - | TGTGCCAGCAGTTTGATAGGAGGAGGCTCCTATAATTCACCCCTCCACTTT | CASSLIGGGSYNSPLHF
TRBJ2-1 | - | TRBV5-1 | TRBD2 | TGCGCCAGTAGTAGCGGGTCAGGAGTTAATGAGCAGTTCTTC | CASSSGSGVNEQFF
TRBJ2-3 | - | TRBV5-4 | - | TGTGCCAGCAGCAGGAGCGGACGCACAGATACGCAGTATTTT | CASSRSGRTDTQYF
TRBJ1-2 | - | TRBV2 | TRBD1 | TGTGCCAGCAGTTGGGACAGGGACAGTTATGGCTACACCTTC | CASSWDRDSYGYTF
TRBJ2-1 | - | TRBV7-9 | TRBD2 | TGTGCCAGCAGTTCTAGCGGATCTAATGAGCAGTTCTTC | CASSSSGSNEQFF
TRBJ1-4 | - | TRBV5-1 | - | TGCGCCAGCAGAAGCCGCGGGTCCTCCCATGAAAAACTGTTTTTT | CASRSRGSSHEKLFF
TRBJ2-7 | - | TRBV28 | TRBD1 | TGTGCCAGCAGTACACCCGGACAGGGACCTTACGAGCAGTACTTC | CASSTPGQGPYEQYF
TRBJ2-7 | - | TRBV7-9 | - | TGTGCCAGCAGCTCTAACCCTCAAACAAACGAGCAGTACTTC | CASSSNPQTNEQYF
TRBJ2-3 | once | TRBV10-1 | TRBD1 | TGCGCCAGCAGTGAGTCCGACAGGGCGAGCACAGATACGCAGTATTTT | CASSESDRASTDTQYF
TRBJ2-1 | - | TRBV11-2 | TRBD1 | TGTGCCAGCAGGTTACCGGGACAGCACTACAATGAGCAGTTCTTC | CASRLPGQHYNEQFF
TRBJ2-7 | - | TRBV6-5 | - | TGTGCCAGCAGTTCAGGGCGCGAGCAGTACTTC | CASSSGREQYF
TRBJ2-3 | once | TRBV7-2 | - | TGTGCCAGCAGCTTAGCGGGGACCACAGATACGCAGTATTTT | CASSLAGTTDTQYF
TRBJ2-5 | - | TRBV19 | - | TGTGCCAGTAGTATAGGGCAGGCCCTACCTGGGGAGACCCAGTACTTC | CASSIGQALPGETQYF
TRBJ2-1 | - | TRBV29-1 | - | TGCAGCGTTGAATGGCCTAGTTACGACAATGAGCAGTTCTTC | CSVEWPSYDNEQFF
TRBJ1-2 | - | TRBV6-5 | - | TGTGCCACTCGCCTCGATATTTATGGCTACACCTTC | CATRLDIYGYTF
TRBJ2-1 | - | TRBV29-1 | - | TGCAGCGTTGCCAGTACCTCCTACAATGAGCAGTTCTTC | CSVASTSYNEQFF
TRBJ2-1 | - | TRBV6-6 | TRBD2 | TGTGCCAGCAGTTCCGGACTAGCGGGCGCCTACAATGAGCAGTTCTTC | CASSSGLAGAYNEQFF
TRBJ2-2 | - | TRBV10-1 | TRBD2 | TGCGCCAGCAGTGCCCTTCTCCAGGGAGGGGACACCGGGGAGCTGTTTTTT | CASSALLQGGDTGELFF
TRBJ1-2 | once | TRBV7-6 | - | TGTGCCAGCAGCTCCGGTACGACTATCGCCAGGGGAGGCTACACCTTC | CASSSGTTIARGGYTF
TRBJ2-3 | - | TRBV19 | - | TGTGCCAGTAGTATCGCGGGGGCGACAGATACGCAGTATTTT | CASSIAGATDTQYF
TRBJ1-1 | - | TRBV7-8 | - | TGTGCCAGCAGCTTAGTCCGCGACCCGGTGGCTGAAGCTTTCTTT | CASSLVRDPVAEAFF
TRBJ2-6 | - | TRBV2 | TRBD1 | TGTGCCAGCAGTGGACAGGGTTATTACTCTGGGGCCAACGTCCTGACTTTC | CASSGQGYYSGANVLTF
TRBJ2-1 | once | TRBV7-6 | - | TGTGCCAGCAGCTTAGTGGGGAAATCCTACAATGAGCAGTTCTTC | CASSLVGKSYNEQFF
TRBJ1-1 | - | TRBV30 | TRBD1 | TGTGCCTGGAGTAAGGACAGGGAAAACACTGAAGCTTTCTTT | CAWSKDRENTEAFF
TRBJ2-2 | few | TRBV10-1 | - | TGCGCCAGCAGTGAGTTGTCCACCGGGGAGCTGTTTTTT | CASSELSTGELFF
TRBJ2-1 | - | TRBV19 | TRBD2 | TGTGCCAGTAGTGCGAGACTAGCGGGAGTAGTTAGGGAGCAGTTCTTC | CASSARLAGVVREQFF
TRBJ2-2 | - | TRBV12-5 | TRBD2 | TGTGCTAGTGGTTCGAGACTAGCGGGGGACACCGGGGAGCTGTTTTTT | CASGSRLAGDTGELFF
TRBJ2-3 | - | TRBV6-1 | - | TGTGCCAGCAGTGAAGTCGGCCCATACACAGATACGCAGTATTTT | CASSEVGPYTDTQYF
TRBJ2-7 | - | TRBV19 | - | TGTGCCAGTAGTATTCTTGGGGCGCAGAGTGACTACGAGCAGTACTTC | CASSILGAQSDYEQYF
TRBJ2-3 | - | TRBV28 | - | TGTGCCAGCAGTTTGGCCCTCAAGATCGCTAGCACAGATACGCAGTATTTT | CASSLALKIASTDTQYF
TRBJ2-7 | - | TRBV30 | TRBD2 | TGTGCCTGGAGGAGGACTAGCGGCTACGAGCAGTACTTC | CAWRRTSGYEQYF
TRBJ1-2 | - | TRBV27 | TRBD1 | TGTGCCAGCAGTCGGGACAGGGGCGGGGGGAACTATGGCTACACCTTC | CASSRDRGGGNYGYTF
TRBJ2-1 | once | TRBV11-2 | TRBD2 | TGTGCCAGCAGCTTAGGGGTGGCGGGAGGCCGCAATGAGCAGTTCTTC | CASSLGVAGGRNEQFF
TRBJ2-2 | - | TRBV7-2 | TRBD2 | TGTGCCAGCAGCTTAGCCCTTAGCGGGAGCGGGGAGCTGTTTTTT | CASSLALSGSGELFF
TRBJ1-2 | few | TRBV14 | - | TGTGCCAGCAGCCGGGGGGGACTCCTTAACTATGGCTACACCTTC | CASSRGGLLNYGYTF
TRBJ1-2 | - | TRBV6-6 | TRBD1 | TGTGCCAGCAGTGATGACAGGGAACTATGGAGCTACACCTTC | CASSDDRELWSYTF
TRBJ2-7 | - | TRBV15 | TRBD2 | TGTGCCACCAGCAGGGGAATAGACCGGGAGGGCCTCACCTACGAGCAGTACTTC | CATSRGIDREGLTYEQYF
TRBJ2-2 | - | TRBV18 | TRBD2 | TGTGCCAGCTCATCCCGCGATCTAGCGGGGGACACCGGGGAGCTGTTTTTT | CASSSRDLAGDTGELFF
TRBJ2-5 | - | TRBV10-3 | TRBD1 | TGTGCCATCAGTGACCCTGACAGGGCTGGGAGCCCCGAGTACTTC | CAISDPDRAGSPEYF
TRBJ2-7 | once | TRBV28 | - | TGTGCCAGCAGTCCCTCTCCCTACGAGCAGTACTTC | CASSPSPYEQYF
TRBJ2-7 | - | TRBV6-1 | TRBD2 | TGTGCCACTTGGACAACTAGCGGGAAGGGGAACGAGCAGTACTTC | CATWTTSGKGNEQYF
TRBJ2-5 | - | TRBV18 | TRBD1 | TGTGCCAGCTCGTGGGGACAGCAAGAGACCCAGTACTTC | CASSWGQQETQYF
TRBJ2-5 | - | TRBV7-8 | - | TGTGCCAGCAGCTTAGCTGGAGGTACATTGGAGACCCAGTACTTC | CASSLAGGTLETQYF
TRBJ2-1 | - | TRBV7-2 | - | TGTGCCAGCAGCTTAGGGTCTAGAATCTCCTACAATGAGCAGTTCTTC | CASSLGSRISYNEQFF
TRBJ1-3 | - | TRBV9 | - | TGTGCCAGCAGCGACAGAAACACCATATATTTT | CASSDRNTIYF
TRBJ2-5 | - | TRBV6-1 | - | TGTGCCAGCAGATCGACAGGAAACTGGGAGACCCAGTACTTC | CASRSTGNWETQYF
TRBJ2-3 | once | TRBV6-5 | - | TGTGCCAGCAGACCCCCCGGGATAGATACGCAGTATTTT | CASRPPGIDTQYF
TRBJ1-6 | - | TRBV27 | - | TGTGCCAGCAGGGGCTCCTATAATTCACCCCTCCACTTT | CASRGSYNSPLHF
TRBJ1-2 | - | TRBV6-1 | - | TGTGCCAGCGAACAGGGAGTTTATGGCTACACCTTC | CASEQGVYGYTF